This TCR beta chain was captured by sequencing in a study of long-term antiretroviral therapy in people with HIV. Runs used v3.0 of the immunoSEQ assay and were done at survey level. The method was immunoSEQ multiplex PCR; TCRdb's version includes in-frame clones alone and lacks a portion of them. This table has tens of thousands of clones, 88% appearing once. A few counts support this clone. Its antigen is unknown. The study, taken as a whole, reports: Repertoire composition at all time points was dominated by clones that had expanded before ART. Even long-term ART left TRB diversity below transplant donor controls, despite gains.

No fewer than two post-ART and no fewer than one pre-ART PBMC samples existed for each donor. People in the study who had HIV all got their treatment in the United States. After removal of 5 bases from V and 0 bases from J, the junction contained 7 bases not matched to a gene. The germline gives CDR1 SEHNR, CDR2 FQNEAQ (reference sequence). The CDR3 is made up of 17 amino acids. The chain couples TRBV7-9 to TRBJ1-6; 7 bases align to TRBD1. The input for sequencing was unsorted PBMCs, taken around 4.5 years after starting antiretroviral therapy. The receptor was isolated from a man in his thirties or forties with HIV. CDR3 bases: TGTGCCAGCAGCAGACGACAGGGTGTCTCCTATAATTCACCCCTCCACTTT. It yields the protein CASSRRQGVSYNSPLHF. Using reference TRBV7-9 and TRBJ1-6 for the parts outside the CDR3, the full variable domain is DTGVSQNPRHKITKRGQNVTFRCDPISEHNRLYWYRQTLGQGPEFLTYFQNEAQLEKSRLLSDRFSAERPKGSFSTLEIQRTEQGDSAMYLCASSRRQGVSYNSPLHFGNGTRLTVT.